The sequence of this T cell receptor beta chain was determined in a study of molecular identifiers for immune sequencing clone quantification. Study information: Four of five RNA aliquots from approximately 20,000 or 98,000 naive CD8 T cells were sequenced.

There are 15 residues in the CDR3. Looked up from germline, CDR1 is SNHLY and CDR2 is FYNNEI. After removal of 4 bases from V and 4 bases from J, the junction contained 8 bases not matched to a gene. This clonotype was picked up many times. MiXCR, applied by TCRdb to the PCR reads, yields one record per CDR3 protein. The sample has about 630,000 distinct CDR3 sequences, 25% seen once; the top ten hold 0.7% to 0.95%. The TCR was taken from a human donor in good health. Some libraries in this study had Jurkat cell RNA spiked in. The sample was naive CD8+ T cells from blood, with Jurkat cell RNA spiked in. As to subset: FACS-sorted CD8+CD4-CCR7+CD45RA+ naive T cells. The gene calls are TRBV2 and TRBJ1-1; 8 bases fit TRBD1. As DNA, the CDR3 is TGTGCCAGCAGTGTGCGACAGGGGTCCGGCACTGAAGCTTTCTTT. It is translated as CASSVRQGSGTEAFF.